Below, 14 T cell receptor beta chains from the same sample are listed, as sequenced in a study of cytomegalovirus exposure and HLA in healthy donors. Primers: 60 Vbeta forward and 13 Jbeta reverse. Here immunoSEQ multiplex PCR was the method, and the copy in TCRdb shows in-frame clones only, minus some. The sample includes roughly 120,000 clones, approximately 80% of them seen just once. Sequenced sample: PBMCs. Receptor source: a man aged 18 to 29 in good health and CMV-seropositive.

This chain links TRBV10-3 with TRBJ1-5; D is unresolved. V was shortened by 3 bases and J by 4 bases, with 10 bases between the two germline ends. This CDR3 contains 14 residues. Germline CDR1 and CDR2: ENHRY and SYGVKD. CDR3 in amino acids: CAISDRLTNQPQHF. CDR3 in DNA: TGTGCCATCAGTGACCGACTCACGAATCAGCCCCAGCATTTT.

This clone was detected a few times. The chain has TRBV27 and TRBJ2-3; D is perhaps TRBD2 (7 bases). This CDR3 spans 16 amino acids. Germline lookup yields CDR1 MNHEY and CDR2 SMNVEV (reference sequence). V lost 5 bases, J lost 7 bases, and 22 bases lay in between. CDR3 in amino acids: CASSIRGGPGGNTQYF. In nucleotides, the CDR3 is TGTGCCAGCAGTATCCGCGGGGGCCCGGGTGGGAATACGCAGTATTTT.

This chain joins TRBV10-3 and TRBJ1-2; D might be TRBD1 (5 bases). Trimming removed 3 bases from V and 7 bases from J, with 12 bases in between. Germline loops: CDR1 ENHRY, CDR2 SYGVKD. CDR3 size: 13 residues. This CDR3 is CAISELQRGGYTF. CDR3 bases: TGTGCCATCAGTGAATTACAAAGGGGTGGCTACACCTTC.

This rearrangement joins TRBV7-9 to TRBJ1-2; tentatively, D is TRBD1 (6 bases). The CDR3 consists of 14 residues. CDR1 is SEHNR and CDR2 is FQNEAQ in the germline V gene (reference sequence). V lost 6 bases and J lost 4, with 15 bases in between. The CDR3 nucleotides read TGTGCCAGCAGGAACGGGACACGGACCTATGGCTACACCTTC. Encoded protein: CASRNGTRTYGYTF.

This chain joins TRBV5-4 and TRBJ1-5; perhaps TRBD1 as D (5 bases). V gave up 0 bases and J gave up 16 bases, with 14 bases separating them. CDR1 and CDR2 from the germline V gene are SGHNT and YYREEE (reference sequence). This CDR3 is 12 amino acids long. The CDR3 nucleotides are TGTGCCAGCAGCTTGGTACGGGGGACGGAACATTTT. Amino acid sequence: CASSLVRGTEHF.

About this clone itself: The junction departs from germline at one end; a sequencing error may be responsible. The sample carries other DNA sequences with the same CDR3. CDR3 sequence: CASSFLQGARTEAFF. As DNA, the CDR3 is TGTGCCAGCAGTTTCCTACAGGGGGCCCGAACTGAAGCTTTCTTC. The V gene is TRBV6-5, the J gene TRBJ1-1; 9 nucleotides line up with TRBD1. Germline V CDR1 and CDR2: MNHEY, SVGAGI. There are 15 residues in the CDR3.

CDR3 coding DNA: TGCGCCAGCAGCCAATTGAGTAATGATCAGCCCCAGCATTTT. The encoded protein is CASSQLSNDQPQHF. The chain links TRBV4-1 to TRBJ1-5, with D unresolved. The CDR3 contains 14 residues. Trimming pared 2 bases from V and 5 bases from J, leaving 10 bases between. Per the germline V gene, CDR1 is MGHRA and CDR2 is YSYEKL.

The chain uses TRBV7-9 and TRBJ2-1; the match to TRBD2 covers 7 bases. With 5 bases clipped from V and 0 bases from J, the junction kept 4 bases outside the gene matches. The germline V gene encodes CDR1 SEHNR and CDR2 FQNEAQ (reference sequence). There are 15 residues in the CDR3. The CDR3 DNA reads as TGTGCCAGCAGCCAGACTAGCTTCTCCTACAATGAGCAGTTCTTC. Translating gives CASSQTSFSYNEQFF.

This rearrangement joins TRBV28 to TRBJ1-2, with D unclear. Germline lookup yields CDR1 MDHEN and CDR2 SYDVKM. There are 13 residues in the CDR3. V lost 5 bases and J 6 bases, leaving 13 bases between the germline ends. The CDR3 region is CASSIRRPDGYTF. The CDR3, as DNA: TGTGCCAGCAGTATCCGGCGGCCGGATGGCTACACCTTC.

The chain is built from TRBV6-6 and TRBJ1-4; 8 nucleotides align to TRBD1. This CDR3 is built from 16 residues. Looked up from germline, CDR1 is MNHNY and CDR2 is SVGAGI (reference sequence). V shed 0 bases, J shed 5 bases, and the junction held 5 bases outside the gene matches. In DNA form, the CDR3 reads TGTGCCAGCAGTTACTCGCGACAGGGGCCAAATGAAAAACTGTTTTTT. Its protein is CASSYSRQGPNEKLFF.

The CDR3 sequence: CATRGVSTDTQYF. DNA of the CDR3: TGTGCTACCCGGGGGGTAAGCACAGATACGCAGTATTTT. The chain recombines TRBV7-2 with TRBJ2-3, with 7 bases fitting TRBD2. The CDR3 covers 13 residues. Germline CDR1 reads SGHTA; CDR2 reads FQGNSA. Full variable domain (outside the CDR3, taken from reference TRBV7-2 and TRBJ2-3): GAGVSQSPSNKVTEKGKDVELRCDPISGHTALYWYRQSLGQGLEFLIYFQGNSAPDKSGLPSDRFSAERTGGSVSTLTIQRTQQEDSAVYLCATRGVSTDTQYFGPGTRLTVL.

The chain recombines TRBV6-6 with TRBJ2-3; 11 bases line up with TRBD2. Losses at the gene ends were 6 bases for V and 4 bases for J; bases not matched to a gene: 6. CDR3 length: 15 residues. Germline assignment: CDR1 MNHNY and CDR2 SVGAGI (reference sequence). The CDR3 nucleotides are TGTGCCAGCAGGATTGTAGCGGGAGGGCCAGATACGCAGTATTTT. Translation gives CASRIVAGGPDTQYF.

CDR3 residues: CASSYSAWGGSPLHF. CDR3 DNA sequence: TGTGCCAGCAGTTACTCGGCCTGGGGCGGTTCACCCCTCCACTTT. V usage is TRBV6-5 and J usage is TRBJ1-6; the D gene is possibly TRBD1 (5 bases). With 0 bases removed from V and 9 bases from J, the gap between germline ends came to 12 bases. CDR1 is MNHEY, CDR2 SVGAGI, per germline. The CDR3 consists of 15 residues.

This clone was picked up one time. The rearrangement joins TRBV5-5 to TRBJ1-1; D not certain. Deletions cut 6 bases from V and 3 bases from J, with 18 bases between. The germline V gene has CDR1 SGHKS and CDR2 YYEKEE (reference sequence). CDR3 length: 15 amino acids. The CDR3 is CASTRRVASDTEAFF. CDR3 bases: TGTGCCAGCACCCGGCGGGTCGCTTCCGACACTGAAGCTTTCTTT.